The present T cell receptor (beta chain) was sequenced within a study of blood T cell repertoires in COVID-19. Study-level information: Acute and convalescent COVID-19 samples came from the United States, Italy and Spain.

V was cut by 4 bases and J by 10 bases, with 11 bases left in between. The CDR3 contains 12 residues. Looked up from germline, CDR1 is LGHDT and CDR2 is YNNKEL (reference sequence). Categorization into cohorts depended on clinical history that participants reported. The assay was immunoSEQ multiplex PCR, and TCRdb's table has in-frame clones only and misses some. The table includes 490,000 or so clones, less than 90% detected once. This receptor was taken from a woman aged 55-75 years who had recovered from COVID-19. The specimen sequenced was PBMCs or T cells enriched from blood (not recorded which). The gene calls are TRBV3-1 (or the pseudogene TRBV3-2) and TRBJ2-1; possible D gene TRBD2, 6 bases. This CDR3 is CASSREGREQFF. Here the CDR3 DNA reads TGTGCCAGCAGCCGTGAGGGGAGGGAGCAGTTCTTC.